This T cell receptor beta chain was recorded in a study of T cells in Graves' hyperthyroidism and ophthalmopathy. The overall study: The authors collected peripheral blood at initial diagnosis, before any treatment.

With respect to this clonotype: Its antigen is unidentified.

Researchers defined stable Graves' hyperthyroidism as no ophthalmopathy progression within 18 months. Study results and caveats: Most expanded thyroid clonotypes above 0.001 recurred in blood. Ophthalmopathy got predicted by the model a median around 6.8 months before its onset.

The CDR3 regions of TCR beta were amplified from RNA transcripts. First-round RT-PCR of the TCR CDR3 relied on the HTBI primer set. Using its own MiXCR run on the multiplex PCR reads, TCRdb lists one record per CDR3 protein. The table has about 320,000 distinct CDR3 sequences, 16% seen once. The CDR3 loop spans 13 amino acids. The V gene's germline CDR1 is SEHNR and CDR2 FQNEAQ (reference sequence). After removal of 5 bases from V and 8 bases from J, the junction contained 4 bases not matched to a gene. The TCR originated in a man aged 25 to 40 with Graves' hyperthyroidism. This sequence joins TRBV7-9 and TRBJ2-1, with 9 bases that match TRBD2. Material for sequencing was blood. The CDR3, as DNA: TGTGCCAGCAGCAATAGCGGGAGCGATGAGCAGTTCTTC. This encodes CASSNSGSDEQFF.